This entry lists 8 T cell receptor beta chains sequenced from one sample in a study of molecular identifiers for immune sequencing clone quantification. From the PCR reads, TCRdb called clonotypes with MiXCR, one entry per CDR3 protein. The sample includes hundreds of thousands of distinct CDR3 sequences, over 25% of them seen just once. The sample taken for sequencing was naive CD8+ T cells from blood, with Jurkat cell RNA spiked in. Noted subset: FACS-sorted CD8+CD4-CCR7+CD45RA+ naive T cells. These receptors all come from a human donor in good health. Some libraries in this study had Jurkat cell RNA spiked in.

This clonotype has a count of ten or more. The chain joins TRBV7-2 to TRBJ2-7, with TRBD1 identical over 7 bases. Germline loops: CDR1 SGHTA, CDR2 FQGNSA. The CDR3 is made up of 16 amino acids. V trimming: 3 bases; J trimming: 9 bases; junction bases outside the gene matches: 17. The CDR3 reads CASSFGPGQAPPGQYF. The CDR3 region has the DNA TGTGCCAGCAGCTTTGGTCCCGGACAGGCGCCCCCGGGGCAGTACTTC.

This clonotype showed up many times. The chain has TRBV7-9 and TRBJ1-5, with D maybe TRBD1 (5 bases). Between the trimmed V and J ends, which lost 0 bases and 4 bases, there was a span of 7 bases. This CDR3 spans 14 amino acids. CDR1 is SEHNR and CDR2 is FQNEAQ in the germline V gene (reference sequence). Written as DNA, the CDR3 is TGTGCCAGCAGCTTAGCCGGGGCAAATCAGCCCCAGCATTTT. Its protein product is CASSLAGANQPQHF.

Many counts were recorded for this clonotype. CDR3 bases: TGTGCCAGCAGCCAAGTGGCGGGATCGATGGCTGAAGCTTTCTTT. Amino acid sequence: CASSQVAGSMAEAFF. The chain recombines TRBV14 with TRBJ1-1; no reliable D call. The CDR3 has 15 amino acids. The V end was cut by 1 base, the J end by 6 bases, with 15 bases between. The germline V gene encodes CDR1 SGHDN and CDR2 FVKESK. Full variable domain (rest looked up from reference TRBV14 and TRBJ1-1): EAGVTQFPSHSVIEKGQTVTLRCDPISGHDNLYWYRRVMGKEIKFLLHFVKESKQDESGMPNNRFLAERTGGTYSTLKVQPAELEDSGVYFCASSQVAGSMAEAFFGQGTRLTVV.

Comment on this clonotype: Since a much larger clone is just one base distant, this may be a read error. The rearrangement joins TRBV14 to TRBJ2-3, with D possibly called TRBD1 or TRBD2 (5 bases each). The CDR3 has 17 amino acids. Germline CDR1 SGHDN, CDR2 FVKESK. The CDR3 DNA reads TGTGCCAGCAGCCAAGATTCGTTATGGGAGTACACAGGTACGCAGTATTTT. Protein product: CASSQDSLWEYTGTQYF. Full variable domain (missing parts from reference TRBV14 and TRBJ2-3): EAGVTQFPSHSVIEKGQTVTLRCDPISGHDNLYWYRRVMGKEIKFLLHFVKESKQDESGMPNNRFLAERTGGTYSTLKVQPAELEDSGVYFCASSQDSLWEYTGTQYFGPGTRLTVL.

This clonotype was counted between two and nine times. The chain uses TRBV4-3 and TRBJ1-1; D remains ambiguous. CDR1 LGHNA and CDR2 YSLEER come from the germline V gene. This CDR3 region has 15 residues. V was shortened by 4 bases and J by 3 bases, with 15 bases between the two germline ends. This CDR3 is CASSPTGGLDTEAFF. DNA for the CDR3: TGCGCCAGCAGCCCTACGGGCGGTCTGGACACTGAAGCTTTCTTT.

This clonotype has only a few counts. The chain carries TRBV12-3 or TRBV12-4 and TRBJ2-1, with TRBD1 matching 9 bases. This CDR3 has 17 residues. V was pared by 6 bases and J by 4 bases, with 13 bases of the junction left unmatched. The CDR3 sequence: CASSPRTGEEGYNEQFF. CDR3 DNA sequence: TGTGCCAGCAGCCCTCGGACAGGGGAGGAGGGATACAATGAGCAGTTCTTC.

This clonotype was observed many times. CDR3 region: CASSQGDTNTGELFF. Here the CDR3 DNA reads TGCGCCAGCAGCCAAGGTGACACGAACACCGGGGAGCTGTTTTTT. The genes are TRBV4-1 and TRBJ2-2; D is undetermined. V dropped 1 base and J dropped 0 bases, with 6 bases sitting between them. The CDR3 totals 15 residues. The germline V gene has CDR1 MGHRA and CDR2 YSYEKL.

This clonotype was observed at least ten times. This chain uses TRBV12-3 or TRBV12-4 with TRBJ2-3, with a weak D call TRBD1 (6 bases). Trimming cost V 3 bases and J 6 bases, with 10 bases left between them. The CDR3 length is 13 residues. CDR3 bases: TGTGCCAGCAGTTTTACCAGGGGTGATACGCAGTATTTT. It yields the protein CASSFTRGDTQYF.